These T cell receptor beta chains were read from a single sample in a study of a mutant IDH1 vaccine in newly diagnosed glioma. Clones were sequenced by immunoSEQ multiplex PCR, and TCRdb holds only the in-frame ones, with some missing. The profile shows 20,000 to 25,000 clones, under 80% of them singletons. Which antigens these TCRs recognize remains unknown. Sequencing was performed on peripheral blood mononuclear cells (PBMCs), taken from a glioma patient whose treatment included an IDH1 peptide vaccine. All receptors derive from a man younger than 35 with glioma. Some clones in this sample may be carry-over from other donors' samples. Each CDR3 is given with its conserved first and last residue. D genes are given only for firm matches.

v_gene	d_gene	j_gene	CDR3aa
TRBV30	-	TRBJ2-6	CAWSTGKFRVLGANVLTF
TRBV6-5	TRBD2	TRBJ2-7	CATAAGAFYEQYF
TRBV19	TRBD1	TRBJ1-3	CASSTSGTGERNTIYF
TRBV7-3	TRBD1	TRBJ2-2	CASSLTPWQGASTGELFF
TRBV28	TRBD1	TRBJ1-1	CASSFSQGKTEAFF
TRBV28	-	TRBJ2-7	CASTYVGGEQYF
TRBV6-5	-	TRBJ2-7	CASSSEDTRGHYEQYF
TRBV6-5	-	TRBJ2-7	CASSYSGSYEQYF
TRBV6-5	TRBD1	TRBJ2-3	CASRQTTGGTDTQYF
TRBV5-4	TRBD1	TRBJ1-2	CASSVDRGYGYTF
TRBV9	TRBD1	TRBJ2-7	CASSPQGAYEQYF
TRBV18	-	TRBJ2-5	CASSPRQGEETQYF
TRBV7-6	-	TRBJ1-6	CASSLGFAGAYNSPLHF
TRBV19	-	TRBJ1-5	CASSIVVSNQPQHF
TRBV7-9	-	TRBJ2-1	CASSIDPYNEQFF
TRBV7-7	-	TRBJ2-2	CASSPSLGRAYTGELFF
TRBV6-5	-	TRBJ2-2	CASSYRRVAGELFF
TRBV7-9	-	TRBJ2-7	CASSLGGVAYEQYF
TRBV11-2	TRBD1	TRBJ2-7	CASSWAGTGPYEQYF
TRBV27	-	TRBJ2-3	CASSLQWGSTDTQYF
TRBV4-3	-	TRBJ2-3	CASSQDGAGGTDTQYF
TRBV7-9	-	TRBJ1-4	CASSLGSGHNEKLFF
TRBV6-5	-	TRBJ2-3	CASSSGSSPGDTQYF
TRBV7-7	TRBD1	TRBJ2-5	CASSQSPTGRETQYF
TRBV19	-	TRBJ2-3	CASSIYGSDTQYF